These 26 T cell receptor beta chains came from one sample sequenced in a study of blood T cells in healthy people across ages. Using a J-beta primer mix together with a sample-barcoded 5' primer, a second PCR was run for roughly 6 to 12 cycles. In TCRdb, the 5' RACE reads were re-called with MiXCR into one record per CDR3 protein. The sample lists around 800,000 distinct CDR3 sequences, approximately 24% seen once, with approximately 2.9% in the top ten. The sample was also reused in another study, on T cells of mothers and their children.

Material: blood. The receptors shown here come from a boy aged 5-17 years in good health.

This clonotype has a handful of counts. V gene TRBV12-3 or TRBV12-4 combines with J gene TRBJ2-7, with TRBD1 identical over 7 bases. With 3 bases clipped from V and 2 bases from J, the junction kept 7 bases outside the gene matches. This CDR3 comprises 15 residues. CDR3 protein: CASSLENRGAYEQYF. The CDR3 nucleotides read TGTGCCAGCAGTTTGGAGAACAGGGGTGCCTACGAGCAGTACTTC.

This clonotype was observed a handful of times. The genes are TRBV14 and TRBJ2-1; 7 bases line up with TRBD1. This CDR3 comprises 21 residues. The V segment lost 0 bases and the J segment 0 bases; nucleotides outside the gene matches: 17. Germline-derived CDR1 and CDR2 are SGHDN and FVKESK. Written as DNA, the CDR3 is TGTGCCAGCAGCCAAGATCTGCGCAAGGACAGGTTCTGGAGCTCCTACAATGAGCAGTTCTTC. Protein sequence: CASSQDLRKDRFWSSYNEQFF.

As for this clonotype: Sequence at one end of the junction differs from germline and may be a read error. The chain is built from TRBV3-1 and TRBJ1-4; D uncertain. The germline V gene encodes CDR1 LGHDT and CDR2 YNNKEL (reference sequence). The CDR3 is made up of 13 amino acids. The CDR3 loop is CASSQGYSEILFF. The CDR3, as DNA: TGTGCCAGCAGCCAAGGGTATAGTGAAATACTGTTTTTT.

This clonotype was counted a few times. V and J are TRBV15 and TRBJ2-2, with D uncertain. Germline CDR1 is LNHNV and CDR2 is YYDKDF (reference sequence). The CDR3 extends over 11 amino acids. V dropped 3 bases and J dropped 7 bases, with 3 bases sitting between them. CDR3 DNA: TGTGCCACCAGCAGGATCGGGGAGCTGTTTTTT. This encodes CATSRIGELFF.

This clonotype turned up a few times. The V call is TRBV2, the J call TRBJ2-1, with D unclear. The CDR3 consists of 14 residues. Between the trimmed V and J ends, which lost 6 bases and 6 bases, there was a span of 15 bases. Germline V gene data show CDR1 as SNHLY and CDR2 as FYNNEI. The CDR3 coding sequence is TGTGCCAGCAGAAAAGAGGACGGACCCAATGAGCAGTTCTTC. This translates into CASRKEDGPNEQFF.

The sample holds a few counts of this clonotype. This sequence joins TRBV7-2 and TRBJ1-5; 7 nucleotides line up with TRBD1. Germline-derived CDR1 and CDR2 are SGHTA and FQGNSA. J lost 2 bases, V lost 6 bases, and 7 bases had no gene match. The CDR3 runs 15 residues. The DNA for the CDR3 is TGTGCCAGCAGTTCCAGGGGGGGGGGCAATCAGCCCCAGCATTTT. It codes for CASSSRGGGNQPQHF. The full variable domain, in which reference TRBV7-2 and TRBJ1-5 provide the parts outside the CDR3, is GAGVSQSPSNKVTEKGKDVELRCDPISGHTALYWYRQSLGQGLEFLIYFQGNSAPDKSGLPSDRFSAERTGGSVSTLTIQRTQQEDSAVYLCASSSRGGGNQPQHFGDGTRLSIL.

This clonotype was observed a few times. The J gene is TRBJ1-1, the V gene TRBV20-1; D unclear. CDR3 length: 14 residues. With 2 bases removed from V and 4 bases from J, the gap between germline ends came to 14 bases. CDR1 DFQATT and CDR2 SNEGSKA come from the germline V gene (reference sequence). CDR3 loop: CSARISQVPTEAFF. The CDR3 DNA sequence: TGCAGTGCTAGAATAAGCCAGGTCCCCACTGAAGCTTTCTTT.

The rearrangement uses TRBV28 and TRBJ2-1; 7 bases match TRBD1. This CDR3 has 15 amino acids. The J segment lost 2 bases and the V segment lost 2 bases, leaving 3 bases of the junction unmatched. Germline values: CDR1 MDHEN, CDR2 SYDVKM. CDR3 nucleotide sequence: TGTGCCAGCAGTTTAGGGACAGTCCCCTACAATGAGCAGTTCTTC. As protein: CASSLGTVPYNEQFF.

This clonotype has a handful of counts. The CDR3 nucleotides read TGTGCCATCAGCGGGACCGCAACTACGGACGAGCAGTACTTC. Encoded protein: CAISGTATTDEQYF. The chain links TRBV10-3 to TRBJ2-7; possibly TRBD1 or TRBD2 for D (5 bases each). Trimming removed 6 bases at V and 5 bases at J, with 17 bases between. Germline loops: CDR1 ENHRY, CDR2 SYGVKD. The CDR3 sequence is 14 residues long.

The chain carries TRBV5-1 and TRBJ2-5, with D perhaps matching TRBD1 or TRBD2 (6 bases each). The CDR3 sequence is 16 residues long. The germline CDR1 and CDR2 sequences are SGHRS and YFSETQ. The V end was cut by 0 bases, the J end by 5 bases, with 17 bases between. CDR3 sequence: CASSLVGGSVLETQYF. DNA for the CDR3: TGCGCCAGCAGCTTGGTGGGGGGCTCCGTTTTGGAGACCCAGTACTTC.

The sample holds a few counts of this clonotype. The chain uses TRBV6-2 or TRBV6-3 and TRBJ2-1; D is uncertain. Germline CDR1 MNHEY, CDR2 SVGEGT. Trimming removed 2 bases at V and 4 bases at J, with 6 bases between. This CDR3 comprises 13 residues. The CDR3 bases are TGTGCCAGCAGTTACGCCCCATACAATGAGCAGTTCTTC. The encoded protein is CASSYAPYNEQFF.

In regard to this clonotype: At one end, the junction sequence differs from germline, possibly due to a read error. The chain carries TRBV5-1 and TRBJ2-2, with D possibly being TRBD2 (5 bases). The CDR3 runs 12 residues. Germline V lookup: CDR1 SGHRS, CDR2 YFSETQ. For the CDR3, the DNA is TGCGCCAGCAGATTGGAGGCCGGGGAGCTGTTTTTT. Protein sequence: CASRLEAGELFF.

This rearrangement joins TRBV5-6 to TRBJ2-2; 9 bases align to TRBD1. In germline, CDR1 is SGHDT, CDR2 YYEEEE. J gave up 3 bases and V 5 bases, and 8 bases lay outside the gene matches. This CDR3 contains 16 residues. Written as DNA, the CDR3 is TGTGCCAGCAGAAAAACAGGGGGCGTCGACACCGGGGAGCTGTTTTTT. Protein: CASRKTGGVDTGELFF.

This clonotype was seen a handful of times. The V gene is TRBV12-3 or TRBV12-4, the J gene TRBJ2-4; D remains unclear. Trimming removed 2 bases from V and 0 bases from J, with 11 bases in between. This CDR3 comprises 16 residues. DNA for the CDR3: TGTGCCAGCAGTTTAAACGTTGCACTAGCCAAAAACATTCAGTACTTC. This sequence encodes CASSLNVALAKNIQYF.

In its sample, this clonotype was seen a few times. The chain is built from TRBV5-1 and TRBJ1-1; the D is unclear. The V end lost 6 bases, the J end lost 3 bases, and 15 bases lay between the germline ends. The CDR3 spans 14 residues. From germline, CDR1 is SGHRS and CDR2 YFSETQ. DNA of the CDR3: TGCGCCAGCACCCTGGAAGGGATGGACACTGAAGCTTTCTTT. Amino acids: CASTLEGMDTEAFF. Combining the CDR3 with reference TRBV5-1 and TRBJ1-1 gives the whole variable domain KAGVTQTPRYLIKTRGQQVTLSCSPISGHRSVSWYQQTPGQGLQFLFEYFSETQRNKGNFPGRFSGRQFSNSRSEMNVSTLELGDSALYLCASTLEGMDTEAFFGQGTRLTVV.

The chain combines TRBV6-5 with TRBJ1-1; no firm D call. CDR3 size: 14 residues. Germline CDR1 and CDR2: MNHEY and SVGAGI. The germline V and J ends were trimmed by 2 bases and 5 bases, with 12 bases remaining between them. This CDR3 is CASSYTAARTEAFF. The CDR3 nucleotides read TGTGCCAGCAGTTACACAGCCGCCCGAACTGAAGCTTTCTTT.

The chain combines TRBV12-3 or TRBV12-4 with TRBJ2-3, with 12 bases that match TRBD2. V shed 4 bases, J shed 4 bases, and the junction held 6 bases outside the gene matches. The CDR3 loop spans 16 amino acids. As DNA, the CDR3 is TGTGCCAGCAGTTCCGCCCTAGCGGGGGGGCCAGATACGCAGTATTTT. This translates into CASSSALAGGPDTQYF.

As to this clonotype: Mismatch with germline at one junction end may stem from a read error. The V gene is TRBV9, the J gene TRBJ2-3; D tentatively fits TRBD1 or TRBD2 (5 bases each). The length of the CDR3 is 14 residues. Germline lookup yields CDR1 SGDLS and CDR2 YYNGEE. The CDR3: CASSAQAGKDTQYF. The CDR3 DNA follows: TGCGCCAGCAGCGCACAGGCGGGTAAAGATACGCAGTATTTT.

V and J are TRBV20-1 and TRBJ2-5; D might be TRBD1 (5 bases). This CDR3 spans 13 amino acids. Germline CDR1 reads DFQATT; CDR2 reads SNEGSKA (reference sequence). The V end was cut by 2 bases, the J end by 3 bases, with 10 bases between. This CDR3 is CSARPGFEETQYF. CDR3 DNA: TGCAGTGCTAGACCAGGGTTTGAAGAGACCCAGTACTTC.

There are a few counts of this clonotype. V is TRBV27 and J is TRBJ1-2; 7 bases agree with TRBD1. Trimming removed 4 bases from V and 6 bases from J; junction bases left unmatched: 5. This CDR3 region has 13 residues. Germline assignment: CDR1 MNHEY and CDR2 SMNVEV (reference sequence). The CDR3 reads CASSSGRGDGYTF. In DNA, the CDR3 is TGTGCCAGCAGTTCAGGCAGGGGGGATGGCTACACCTTC.

This clonotype was seen more than once but under ten times. The rearrangement uses TRBV6-5 and TRBJ1-4; D ambiguous. This CDR3 has 11 residues. Germline loops: CDR1 MNHEY, CDR2 SVGAGI. The V gene lost 5 bases and the J gene lost 8 bases, with 6 bases spanning the gap. The CDR3 nucleotides are TGTGCCAGCAGTACTGGGGAAAAACTGTTTTTT. It translates to CASSTGEKLFF.

The gene calls are TRBV6-5 and TRBJ2-1; D uncertain. V lost 2 bases, J lost 10 bases, and 9 bases lay in between. CDR3 length: 12 residues. Germline-derived CDR1 and CDR2 are MNHEY and SVGAGI. CDR3 nucleotide sequence: TGTGCCAGCAGTTACCGACCCCCCGAGCAGTTCTTC. This codes for CASSYRPPEQFF.

This clonotype was picked up a small number of times. V gene TRBV5-5 combines with J gene TRBJ2-5; D not certain. The J call is uncertain, as TRBJ2-7 better fits the DNA end. The V gene's germline CDR1 is SGHKS and CDR2 YYEKEE (reference sequence). CDR3 length equals 15 residues. CDR3 coding DNA: TGTGCCAGCAGCTTGGGGCGATCAAAACTATACGAGCAGTACTTC. It yields the protein CASSLGRSKLYEQYF.

In its sample, this clonotype was seen a few times. One end of the junction is discordant with germline, which a read error may explain. The V call is TRBV20-1, the J call TRBJ1-2, with a possible D match to TRBD1 (6 bases). The germline V gene encodes CDR1 DFQATT and CDR2 SNEGSKA (reference sequence). The CDR3 has 12 residues. The CDR3 is CSARAGENGYTF. The CDR3 nucleotides read TGCAGTGCCAGAGCAGGGGAGAATGGCTACACCTTC.

The V call is TRBV5-1, the J call TRBJ2-1, with D perhaps matching TRBD1 or TRBD2 (5 bases each). The assigned J gene may be wrong: the sequence end matches TRBJ2-7 better. This CDR3 has 14 residues. Germline V gene data show CDR1 as SGHRS and CDR2 as YFSETQ. The chain's CDR3 is CASGVAGTVYEQYF. The CDR3 DNA is TGCGCCAGCGGCGTAGCAGGGACCGTCTACGAGCAGTACTTC.

This chain joins TRBV4-1 and TRBJ1-4, with D uncertain. The CDR3 loop spans 14 amino acids. V lost 0 bases to trimming and J lost 7 bases, with 9 bases between them. The germline gives CDR1 MGHRA, CDR2 YSYEKL. The CDR3 coding sequence is TGCGCCAGCAGCCAAGATGGGTCCGGTGAAAAACTGTTTTTT. This gives the protein CASSQDGSGEKLFF.